These 27 T cell receptor beta chains originate from one sample sequenced in a study of T cell responses to AZD1222 COVID-19 vaccine (dated by TCRdb to about 2021). The method behind the library was the immunoSEQ multiplex PCR assay. TCRdb holds this immuneACCESS table with in-frame rearrangements only. Some clones are missing; in checked studies, unresolved V genes explain under half, and the rest has no known cause. In this sample the table shows 95,000 to 100,000 clones, around 87% of which occur a single time. The ten biggest clones cover roughly 10% of the sample. Taken with the paper, the label for time point translates to: about 28 days (+/-7) after the second vaccine dose. Specimen: peripheral blood, collected 28 days after the second AZD1222 dose. Every receptor here comes from an adult who received the AZD1222 COVID-19 vaccine.

J is TRBJ2-5 and V is TRBV19; TRBD2 matches at 10 bases. V was pared by 4 bases and J by 5 bases, with 10 bases of the junction left unmatched. Per germline, CDR1 LNHDA and CDR2 SQIVND (reference sequence). This CDR3 spans 16 amino acids. The chain's CDR3 is CASSTSERGGSETQYF. DNA for the CDR3: TGTGCCAGTAGTACCTCCGAGCGGGGGGGGTCTGAGACCCAGTACTTC.

V gene TRBV5-1 combines with J gene TRBJ1-6; 7 bases fit TRBD1. There are 14 residues in the CDR3. The V gene end was trimmed by 8 bases and the J gene end by 2 bases; junction bases not matched to a gene: 4. Germline CDR1 SGHRS, CDR2 YFSETQ. CDR3 sequence reads: CASAGGTYNSPLHF. The CDR3 DNA is TGCGCCAGTGCAGGGGGGACCTATAATTCACCCCTCCACTTT.

The rearrangement uses TRBV7-2 and TRBJ2-5; TRBD1 matches at 9 bases. The trim removed 0 bases at V and 4 bases at J, leaving 3 bases unmatched. CDR3 length: 15 residues. The germline CDR1 and CDR2 sequences are SGHTA and FQGNSA. As DNA, the CDR3 is TGTGCCAGCAGCTTAGCGGGACAGGGTGTAGAGACCCAGTACTTC. It is translated as CASSLAGQGVETQYF.

This chain connects TRBV24-1 to TRBJ2-3, with 7 bases that match TRBD2. Germline lookup yields CDR1 KGHDR and CDR2 SFDVKD. V gave up 5 bases and J gave up 1 base; unmatched junction bases: 8. The CDR3 runs 16 residues. The CDR3 region has the DNA TGTGCCACCAGTGCCCTATCCGCGGGGGGCACAGATACGCAGTATTTT. It yields the protein CATSALSAGGTDTQYF.

The CDR3 reads CASSPLRVNTEAFF. The CDR3 bases are TGTGCCAGCAGCCCGCTCAGAGTGAACACTGAAGCTTTCTTT. The rearrangement uses TRBV27 and TRBJ1-1; unclear D gene. CDR1 is MNHEY and CDR2 is SMNVEV in the germline V gene (reference sequence). V gave up 6 bases and J gave up 0 bases, with 11 bases separating them. The CDR3 spans 14 residues.

The rearrangement uses TRBV10-3 and TRBJ1-5; the match to TRBD1 covers 7 bases. The CDR3 consists of 13 residues. Germline CDR1 is ENHRY and CDR2 is SYGVKD. J lost 4 bases, V lost 6 bases, and 3 bases had no gene match. DNA for the CDR3: TGTGCCATCAGCGGGACAGATAATCAGCCCCAGCATTTT. Translation: CAISGTDNQPQHF.

This clone came up once. The gene calls are TRBV5-1 and TRBJ2-5; D is perhaps TRBD2 (6 bases). The germline V and J ends were trimmed by 1 base and 4 bases, with 14 bases remaining between them. This CDR3 has 15 amino acids. The germline V gene has CDR1 SGHRS and CDR2 YFSETQ. CDR3 DNA sequence: TGCGCCAGCAGCTTGAATCGGCAGGGAGGAGAGACCCAGTACTTC. Residues: CASSLNRQGGETQYF.

This chain links TRBV5-1 with TRBJ2-1; either TRBD1 or TRBD2 may supply D (6 bases each). V dropped 1 base and J dropped 6 bases, with 14 bases sitting between them. CDR3 length: 15 amino acids. Per germline, CDR1 SGHRS and CDR2 YFSETQ. The CDR3 bases are TGCGCCAGCAGCTTGAAAGCGGGCAGGGGCAATGAGCAGTTCTTC. Its translation: CASSLKAGRGNEQFF.

The rearrangement links TRBV29-1 to TRBJ2-1; 8 bases fit TRBD1. CDR3 length: 14 amino acids. The germline gives CDR1 SQVTM, CDR2 ANQGSEA. Unmatched junction bases numbered 10, after V lost 5 bases and J lost 7 bases. The CDR3 loop is CSVPGQGWGNEQFF. The CDR3 region has the DNA TGCAGCGTTCCCGGACAGGGCTGGGGGAATGAGCAGTTCTTC.

The CDR3 is CASSLISGANVLTF. The CDR3 DNA is TGTGCCAGCAGCTTAATATCAGGGGCCAACGTCCTGACTTTC. The chain couples TRBV5-5 to TRBJ2-6; D call uncertain. The V gene's germline CDR1 is SGHKS and CDR2 YYEKEE (reference sequence). This CDR3 is 14 amino acids long. V lost 2 bases and J 4 bases, leaving 7 bases between the germline ends.

This sequence joins TRBV6-5 and TRBJ2-5, with 8 bases fitting TRBD2. The V segment lost 4 bases and the J segment 5 bases; nucleotides outside the gene matches: 12. The CDR3 consists of 16 residues. Per the germline V gene, CDR1 is MNHEY and CDR2 is SVGAGI. The chain's CDR3 is CASSFPGGSGGETQYF. The CDR3 region has the DNA TGTGCCAGCAGTTTTCCGGGAGGCTCGGGAGGGGAGACCCAGTACTTC.

The chain couples TRBV11-2 to TRBJ2-7; D remains unclear. There are 12 residues in the CDR3. Germline values: CDR1 SGHAT, CDR2 FQNNGV. V lost 4 bases to trimming and J lost 6 bases, with 10 bases between them. The CDR3 spells CASSSYTAEQYF. The CDR3, as DNA: TGTGCCAGCAGCTCCTACACGGCCGAGCAGTACTTC.

CDR3 sequence (DNA): TGTGCCAGCAGCTTAGACCGCGCAGCTTACACAGATACGCAGTATTTT. Protein: CASSLDRAAYTDTQYF. The V gene is TRBV7-9, the J gene TRBJ2-3; D unclear. The V and J ends lost 1 base and 2 bases respectively, with 13 bases between them. This CDR3 has 16 amino acids. CDR1 is SEHNR and CDR2 is FQNEAQ in the germline V gene (reference sequence).

The J gene is TRBJ1-2, the V gene TRBV14; a possible D gene is TRBD1 (6 bases). Per germline, CDR1 SGHDN and CDR2 FVKESK. The CDR3 is 13 residues long. Trimming pared 2 bases from V and 6 bases from J, leaving 10 bases between. CDR3 loop: CASSQLYRDGYTF. CDR3 DNA: TGTGCCAGCAGCCAACTATACAGGGATGGCTACACCTTC. Complete variable domain (other parts from reference TRBV14 and TRBJ1-2): EAGVTQFPSHSVIEKGQTVTLRCDPISGHDNLYWYRRVMGKEIKFLLHFVKESKQDESGMPNNRFLAERTGGTYSTLKVQPAELEDSGVYFCASSQLYRDGYTFGSGTRLTVV.

Only a few counts were recorded for this clone. The V and J genes are TRBV6-2 or TRBV6-3 and TRBJ1-5, with a weak D call TRBD1 (5 bases). V dropped 2 bases and J dropped 1 base, with 18 bases sitting between them. CDR1 MNHEY and CDR2 SVGEGT come from the germline V gene. CDR3 length equals 18 residues. CDR3 residues: CASSYDFPRGGSNQPQHF. The CDR3, as DNA: TGTGCCAGCAGTTACGATTTCCCTCGGGGGGGGAGCAATCAGCCCCAGCATTTT.

The sample holds one count of this clone. The chain links TRBV6-2 or TRBV6-3 to TRBJ1-5; D remains unclear. CDR3 length: 15 residues. V gave up 2 bases and J gave up 3 bases, with 11 bases separating them. Germline V gives CDR1 MNHEY, CDR2 SVGEGT. The CDR3 region is CASSYGLSSNQPQHF. The CDR3 DNA sequence: TGTGCCAGCAGTTACGGTCTCAGCTCCAATCAGCCCCAGCATTTT.

V is TRBV14 and J is TRBJ2-7; tentative D call: TRBD2 (6 bases). The CDR3 extends over 11 amino acids. The germline V and J ends were trimmed by 3 bases and 6 bases, with 6 bases remaining between them. Germline-derived CDR1 and CDR2 are SGHDN and FVKESK. CDR3 residues: CASSHGGEQYF. The CDR3 bases are TGTGCCAGCAGCCACGGGGGCGAGCAGTACTTC.

Note on this clone: Other DNA sequences of this sample code for an identical CDR3. The V and J genes are TRBV7-2 and TRBJ2-7; 9 positions match TRBD1. Unmatched junction bases numbered 4, after V lost 1 base and J lost 3 bases. CDR3 length: 15 amino acids. CDR1 is SGHTA and CDR2 is FQGNSA in the germline V gene. CDR3 protein: CASSLVGQGFYEQYF. CDR3 coding DNA: TGTGCCAGCAGCTTAGTGGGACAGGGCTTCTACGAGCAGTACTTC.

This rearrangement joins TRBV27 to TRBJ1-2, with 7 bases identical to TRBD1. The germline gives CDR1 MNHEY, CDR2 SMNVEV (reference sequence). Trimming cost V 5 bases and J 4 bases; bases outside gene matches: 7. The CDR3 totals 14 residues. CDR3 amino acids: CASSRGQTLYGYTF. The CDR3 coding sequence is TGTGCCAGCAGTAGGGGACAGACTCTCTATGGCTACACCTTC.

This chain connects TRBV10-1 to TRBJ2-2; 10 bases are a match to TRBD1. The CDR3 extends over 13 amino acids. The germline CDR1 and CDR2 sequences are WNHNN and SYGVQD (reference sequence). The V gene end was trimmed by 8 bases and the J gene end by 5 bases; junction bases not matched to a gene: 2. The CDR3 region has the DNA TGCGCCAGCTCGGGACAGGGGACCGGGGAGCTGTTTTTT. Translated: CASSGQGTGELFF.

V gene TRBV3-1 (or the pseudogene TRBV3-2) combines with J gene TRBJ1-3, with a weak D call TRBD1 (5 bases). This CDR3 contains 14 residues. Germline V gives CDR1 LGHDT, CDR2 YNNKEL (reference sequence). V was pared by 2 bases and J by 0 bases, with 5 bases between. The CDR3 DNA follows: TGTGCCAGCAGCCAAACAGGCTCTGGAAACACCATATATTTT. Encoded protein: CASSQTGSGNTIYF.

This sequence joins TRBV9 and TRBJ1-2; TRBD1 matches 8 bases. There are 16 residues in the CDR3. The ends lost 1 base at V and 4 bases at J; junction bases unmatched: 9. Germline V CDR1 and CDR2: SGDLS, YYNGEE. The CDR3 protein is CASSVNVIGQGYGYTF. In DNA, the CDR3 is TGTGCCAGCAGCGTAAATGTTATAGGACAGGGCTATGGCTACACCTTC.

This chain uses TRBV5-1 with TRBJ2-7; D call uncertain. V gave up 1 base and J gave up 8 bases, with 13 bases separating them. Looked up from germline, CDR1 is SGHRS and CDR2 is YFSETQ. This CDR3 comprises 13 residues. CDR3: CASSLLRPDQQYF. The CDR3 coding sequence is TGCGCCAGCAGCTTGCTTAGGCCTGATCAGCAGTACTTC.

V is TRBV19 and J is TRBJ2-5; no clear D gene. Germline CDR1 reads LNHDA; CDR2 reads SQIVND (reference sequence). This CDR3 has 15 residues. V dropped 5 bases and J dropped 4 bases, with 17 bases sitting between them. CDR3 residues: CASSPDVVSVETQYF. As DNA, the CDR3 is TGTGCCAGTAGTCCCGACGTGGTATCGGTAGAGACCCAGTACTTC. Combining the CDR3 with reference TRBV19 and TRBJ2-5 gives the whole variable domain DGGITQSPKYLFRKEGQNVTLSCEQNLNHDAMYWYRQDPGQGLRLIYYSQIVNDFQKGDIAEGYSVSREKKESFPLTVTSAQKNPTAFYLCASSPDVVSVETQYFGPGTRLLVL.

The rearrangement uses TRBV16 and TRBJ1-2; a weak D match, TRBD1 (5 bases). With 4 bases removed from V and 4 bases from J, the gap between germline ends came to 19 bases. This CDR3 region has 16 residues. Germline-derived CDR1 and CDR2 are KGHSY and FQNENV. The CDR3 DNA sequence: TGTGCCAGCAGCCCGCAACCCGGAGGGGATTCCTATGGCTACACCTTC. Translated: CASSPQPGGDSYGYTF.

The J gene is TRBJ2-7, the V gene TRBV7-2; 8 bases are shared with TRBD1. The CDR3 contains 14 residues. The germline CDR1 and CDR2 sequences are SGHTA and FQGNSA. Unmatched junction bases numbered 5, after V lost 5 bases and J lost 2 bases. The CDR3 bases are TGTGCCAGCAGCCCTCGGACAGGGCCCTACGAGCAGTACTTC. Translated: CASSPRTGPYEQYF.

The rearrangement uses TRBV6-2 or TRBV6-3 and TRBJ2-3, with D hard to call. V was trimmed by 4 bases and J by 0 bases, leaving 5 bases between them. Germline-derived CDR1 and CDR2 are MNHEY and SVGEGT. The CDR3 has 13 residues. The DNA of the CDR3 is TGTGCCAGCAGTTCCGACAGCACAGATACGCAGTATTTT. Its protein product is CASSSDSTDTQYF.